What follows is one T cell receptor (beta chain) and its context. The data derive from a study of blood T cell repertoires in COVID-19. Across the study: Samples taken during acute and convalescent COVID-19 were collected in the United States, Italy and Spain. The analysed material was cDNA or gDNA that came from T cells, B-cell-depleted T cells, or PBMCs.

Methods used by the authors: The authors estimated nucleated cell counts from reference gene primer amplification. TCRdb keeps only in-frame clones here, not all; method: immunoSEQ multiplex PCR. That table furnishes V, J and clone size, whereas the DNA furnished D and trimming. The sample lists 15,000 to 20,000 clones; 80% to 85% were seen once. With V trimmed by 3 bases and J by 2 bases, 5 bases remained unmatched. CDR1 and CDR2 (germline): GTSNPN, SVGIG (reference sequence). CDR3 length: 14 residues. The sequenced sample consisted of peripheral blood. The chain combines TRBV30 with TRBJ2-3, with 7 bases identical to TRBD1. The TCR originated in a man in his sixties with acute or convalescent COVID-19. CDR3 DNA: TGTGCCTGGAGGAGGGACAGAAACACAGATACGCAGTATTTT. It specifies CAWRRDRNTDTQYF.